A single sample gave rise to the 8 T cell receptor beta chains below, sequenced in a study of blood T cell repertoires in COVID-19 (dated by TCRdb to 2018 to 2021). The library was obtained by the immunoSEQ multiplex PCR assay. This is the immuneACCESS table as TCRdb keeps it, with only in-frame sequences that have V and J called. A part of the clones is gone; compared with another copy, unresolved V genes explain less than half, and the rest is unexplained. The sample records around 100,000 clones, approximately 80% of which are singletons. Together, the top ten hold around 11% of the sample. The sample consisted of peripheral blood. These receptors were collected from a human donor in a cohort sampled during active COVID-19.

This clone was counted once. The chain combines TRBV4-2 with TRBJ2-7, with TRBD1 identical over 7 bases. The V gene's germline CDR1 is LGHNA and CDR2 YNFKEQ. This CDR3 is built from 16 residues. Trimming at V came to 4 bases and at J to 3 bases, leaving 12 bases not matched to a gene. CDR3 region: CASSRGGQARVYEQYF. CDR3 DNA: TGTGCCAGCAGCCGAGGAGGACAGGCCCGGGTCTACGAGCAGTACTTC.

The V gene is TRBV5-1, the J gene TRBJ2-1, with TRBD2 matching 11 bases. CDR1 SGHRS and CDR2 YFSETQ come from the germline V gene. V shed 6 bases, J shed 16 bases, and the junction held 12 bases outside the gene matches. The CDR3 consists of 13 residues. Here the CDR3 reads CASTPFSGGALFF. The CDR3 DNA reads TGCGCCAGCACCCCGTTTAGCGGGGGGGCCCTATTCTTC.

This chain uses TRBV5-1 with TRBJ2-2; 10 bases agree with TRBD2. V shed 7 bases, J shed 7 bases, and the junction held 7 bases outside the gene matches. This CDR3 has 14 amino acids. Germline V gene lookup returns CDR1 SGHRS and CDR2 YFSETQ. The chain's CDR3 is CASRPAGGYGELFF. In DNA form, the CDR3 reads TGCGCCAGCCGCCCAGCGGGGGGGTACGGGGAGCTGTTTTTT. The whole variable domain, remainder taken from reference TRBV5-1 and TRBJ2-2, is KAGVTQTPRYLIKTRGQQVTLSCSPISGHRSVSWYQQTPGQGLQFLFEYFSETQRNKGNFPGRFSGRQFSNSRSEMNVSTLELGDSALYLCASRPAGGYGELFFGEGSRLTVL.

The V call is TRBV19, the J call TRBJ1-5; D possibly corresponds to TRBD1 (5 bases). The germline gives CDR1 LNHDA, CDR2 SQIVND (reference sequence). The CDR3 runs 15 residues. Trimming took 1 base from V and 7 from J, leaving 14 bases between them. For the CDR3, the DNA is TGTGCCAGTAGTATAGGGGCAGGGCGTAGCCAGCCCCAGCATTTT. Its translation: CASSIGAGRSQPQHF.

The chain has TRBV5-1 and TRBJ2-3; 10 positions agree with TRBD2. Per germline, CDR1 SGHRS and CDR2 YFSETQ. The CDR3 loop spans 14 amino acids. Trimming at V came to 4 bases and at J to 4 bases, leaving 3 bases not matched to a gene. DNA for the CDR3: TGCGCCAGCAGCCCTGGGACTAGCGCAGATACGCAGTATTTT. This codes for CASSPGTSADTQYF.

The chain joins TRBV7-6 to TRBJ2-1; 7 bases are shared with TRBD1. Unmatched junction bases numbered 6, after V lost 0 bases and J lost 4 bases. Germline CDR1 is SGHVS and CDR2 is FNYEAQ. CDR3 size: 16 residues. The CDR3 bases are TGTGCCAGCAGCTTAGCGGGGACAGAGTTTTACAATGAGCAGTTCTTC. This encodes CASSLAGTEFYNEQFF.

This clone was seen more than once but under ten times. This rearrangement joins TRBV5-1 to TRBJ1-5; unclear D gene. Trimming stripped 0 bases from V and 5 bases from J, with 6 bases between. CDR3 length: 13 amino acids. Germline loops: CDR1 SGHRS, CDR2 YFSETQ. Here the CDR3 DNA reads TGCGCCAGCAGCTTGGACACCCATCAGCCCCAGCATTTT. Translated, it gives CASSLDTHQPQHF.

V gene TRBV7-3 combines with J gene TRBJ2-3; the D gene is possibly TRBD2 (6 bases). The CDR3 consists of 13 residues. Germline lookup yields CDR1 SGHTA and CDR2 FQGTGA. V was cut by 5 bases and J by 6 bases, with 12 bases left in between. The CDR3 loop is CASSGTGEDTQYF. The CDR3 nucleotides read TGTGCCAGCAGCGGGACGGGGGAGGATACGCAGTATTTT.